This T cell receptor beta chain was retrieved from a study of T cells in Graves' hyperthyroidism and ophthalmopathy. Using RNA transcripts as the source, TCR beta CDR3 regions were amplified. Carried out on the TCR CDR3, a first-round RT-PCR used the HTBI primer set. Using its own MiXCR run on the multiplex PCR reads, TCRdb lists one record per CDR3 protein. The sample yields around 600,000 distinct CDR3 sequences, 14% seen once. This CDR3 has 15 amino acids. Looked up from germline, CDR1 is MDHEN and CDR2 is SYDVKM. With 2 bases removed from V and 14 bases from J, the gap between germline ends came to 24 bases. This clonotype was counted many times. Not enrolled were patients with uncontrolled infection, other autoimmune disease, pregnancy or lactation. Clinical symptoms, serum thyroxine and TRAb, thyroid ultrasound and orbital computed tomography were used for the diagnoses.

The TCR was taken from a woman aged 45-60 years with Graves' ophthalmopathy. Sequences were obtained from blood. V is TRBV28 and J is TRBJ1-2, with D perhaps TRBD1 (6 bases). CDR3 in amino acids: CASSLAGQNTLWGTF. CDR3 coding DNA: TGTGCCAGCAGTTTAGCGGGACAAAACACGCTTTGGGGGACCTTC.